The 12 T cell receptor beta chains listed next were all sequenced from one sample in a study of CD8 T cells in Susac syndrome. After extraction with the RNeasy kit, roughly 0.45 to 1 ug of the RNA was reverse transcribed using random hexamers. TCRdb fed the immunoSEQ multiplex PCR reads into MiXCR, producing one record per CDR3 protein. The data contain roughly 140,000 distinct CDR3 sequences, approximately 95% of them seen just once; the ten biggest clones take up roughly 0.15%. The specimen was CD4+ T cells from PBMCs. All receptors derive from a human donor with Susac syndrome.

This clonotype occurred once. The chain carries TRBV3-1 and TRBJ1-3; D unclear. The CDR3 spans 16 residues. Germline loops: CDR1 LGHDT, CDR2 YNNKEL (reference sequence). Trimming removed 3 bases from V and 0 bases from J, with 12 bases in between. CDR3 region: CASSQVGQLSGNTIYF. CDR3 coding DNA: TGTGCCAGCAGCCAGGTCGGGCAGCTCTCTGGAAACACCATATATTTT.

This clonotype was seen only once. The rearrangement uses TRBV14 and TRBJ2-3; D gene unclear. V was pared by 3 bases and J by 4 bases, with 11 bases between. The CDR3 length is 14 residues. In germline, CDR1 is SGHDN, CDR2 FVKESK. The CDR3 spells CASSQDLPPDTQYF. CDR3 nucleotides: TGTGCCAGCAGCCAGGACCTCCCACCAGATACGCAGTATTTT.

The V gene is TRBV6-4, the J gene TRBJ2-6; no definite D call. V dropped 4 bases and J dropped 4 bases, with 8 bases sitting between them. CDR1 and CDR2 from the germline V gene are MRHNA and SNTAGT. The CDR3 is 14 residues long. The chain's CDR3 is CASSVTEGANVLTF. The CDR3 DNA is TGTGCCAGCAGTGTGACTGAAGGGGCCAACGTCCTGACTTTC.

The sample holds a few counts of this clonotype. The CDR3 here is CASSQVGYEQYF. The CDR3 DNA is TGTGCCAGCAGCCAAGTGGGGTACGAGCAGTACTTC. This chain uses TRBV3-1 with TRBJ2-7; D is uncertain. CDR1 is LGHDT and CDR2 is YNNKEL in the germline V gene (reference sequence). The ends were cut back, 1 base at V and 4 bases at J, with 5 bases in the middle. The CDR3 loop spans 12 amino acids.

The chain recombines TRBV20-1 with TRBJ2-3, with D unclear. Trimming shortened V by 0 bases and J by 0 bases, and 13 bases separated the two germline ends. The CDR3 extends over 16 amino acids. Germline CDR1 reads DFQATT; CDR2 reads SNEGSKA (reference sequence). The CDR3 spells CSARDARRPSTDTQYF. CDR3 DNA sequence: TGCAGTGCTAGAGATGCGAGGCGGCCTAGCACAGATACGCAGTATTTT.

J is TRBJ2-3 and V is TRBV20-1, with 12 bases fitting TRBD2. The CDR3 has 17 amino acids. V was pared by 3 bases and J by 0 bases, with 7 bases of the junction left unmatched. CDR1 and CDR2 from the germline V gene are DFQATT and SNEGSKA (reference sequence). CDR3 coding DNA: TGCAGTGCTAGTGGGACTAGCGGGCCCGGGAGCACAGATACGCAGTATTTT. Encoded protein: CSASGTSGPGSTDTQYF.

This chain joins TRBV18 and TRBJ2-6; TRBD2 aligns across 8 bases. The germline gives CDR1 KGHSH, CDR2 LQKENI. This CDR3 region has 15 residues. V trimming: 5 bases; J trimming: 9 bases; junction bases outside the gene matches: 9. CDR3 loop: CASSANGGEVNVLTF. The CDR3 nucleotides are TGTGCCAGCTCAGCCAACGGGGGGGAGGTCAACGTCCTGACTTTC.

The rearrangement uses TRBV9 and TRBJ2-1; 7 nucleotides align to TRBD2. V trimming: 2 bases; J trimming: 1 base; junction bases outside the gene matches: 6. The length of the CDR3 is 16 residues. Germline V gene lookup returns CDR1 SGDLS and CDR2 YYNGEE. CDR3: CASSVNRGGSYNEQFF. In nucleotides, the CDR3 is TGTGCCAGCAGCGTTAATAGGGGAGGGTCCTACAATGAGCAGTTCTTC.

The CDR3 loop is CASSGDGTDTQYF. For the CDR3, the DNA is TGTGCCAGCAGTGGGGACGGCACAGATACGCAGTATTTT. The chain recombines TRBV12-3 or TRBV12-4 with TRBJ2-3; D might be TRBD1 or TRBD2, each matching 5 bases. This CDR3 has 13 residues. The ends were cut back, 5 bases at V and 1 base at J, with 7 bases in the middle.

V gene TRBV3-1 combines with J gene TRBJ2-1; a possible D gene is TRBD2 (5 bases). The CDR3 has 14 amino acids. In germline, CDR1 is LGHDT, CDR2 YNNKEL (reference sequence). The V end was cut by 4 bases, the J end by 3 bases, with 10 bases between. In nucleotides, the CDR3 is TGTGCCAGCAGCCTCTACGGGATCTACAATGAGCAGTTCTTC. Its translation: CASSLYGIYNEQFF.

The chain recombines TRBV6-5 with TRBJ2-5, with D possibly matching TRBD2 (6 bases). This CDR3 contains 17 residues. Trimming took off 2 bases at V and 1 base at J, with 17 bases between the two ends. In germline, CDR1 is MNHEY, CDR2 SVGAGI. CDR3 coding DNA: TGTGCCAGCAGTTACCGCCTAAGTGGGACTGTCCAAGAGACCCAGTACTTC. Its translation: CASSYRLSGTVQETQYF.

The gene calls are TRBV4-2 and TRBJ1-5; maybe TRBD1 (6 bases). Germline V gene sequence: CDR1 LGHNA, CDR2 YNFKEQ. This CDR3 region has 16 residues. Trimming pared 4 bases from V and 2 bases from J, leaving 15 bases between. The CDR3: CASSRTDSAGNQPQHF. Here the CDR3 DNA reads TGTGCCAGCAGCCGAACGGACAGCGCTGGCAATCAGCCCCAGCATTTT.